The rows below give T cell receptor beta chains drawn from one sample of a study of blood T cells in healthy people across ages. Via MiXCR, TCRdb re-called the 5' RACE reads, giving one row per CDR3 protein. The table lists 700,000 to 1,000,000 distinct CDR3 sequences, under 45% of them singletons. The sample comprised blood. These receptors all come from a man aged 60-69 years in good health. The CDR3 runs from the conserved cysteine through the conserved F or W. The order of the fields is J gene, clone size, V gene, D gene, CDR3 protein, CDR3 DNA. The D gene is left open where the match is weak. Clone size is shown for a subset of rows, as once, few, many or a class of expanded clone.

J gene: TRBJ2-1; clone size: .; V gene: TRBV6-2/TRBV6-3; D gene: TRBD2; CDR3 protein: CASSYTVAGGPRWEQFF; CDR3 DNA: TGTGCCAGCAGTTATACGGTAGCGGGGGGGCCCCGCTGGGAGCAGTTCTTC
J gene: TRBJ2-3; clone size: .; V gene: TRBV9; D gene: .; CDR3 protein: CASSVRDGYTDTQYF; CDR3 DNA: TGTGCCAGCAGCGTCCGGGACGGATACACAGATACGCAGTATTTT
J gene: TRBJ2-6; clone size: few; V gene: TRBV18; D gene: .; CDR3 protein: CASSPEGSGANVLTF; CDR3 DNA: TGTGCCAGCTCACCAGAGGGGTCTGGGGCCAACGTCCTGACTTTC
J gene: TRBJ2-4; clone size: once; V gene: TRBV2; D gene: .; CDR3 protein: CASSGGNIAKNIQYF; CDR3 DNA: TGTGCCAGCAGTGGAGGCAATATAGCCAAAAACATTCAGTACTTC
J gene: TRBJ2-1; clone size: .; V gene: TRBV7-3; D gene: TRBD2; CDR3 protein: CASSLTRLAGGDNEQFF; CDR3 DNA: TGTGCCAGCAGCTTAACCAGACTAGCGGGGGGCGACAATGAGCAGTTCTTC
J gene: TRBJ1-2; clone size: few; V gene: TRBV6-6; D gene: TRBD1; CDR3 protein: CASNPIERTGSNGYTF; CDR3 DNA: TGTGCCAGCAACCCCATAGAAAGGACAGGGAGTAATGGCTACACCTTC
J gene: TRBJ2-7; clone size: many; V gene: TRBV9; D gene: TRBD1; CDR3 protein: CASSSGQGDYEQYF; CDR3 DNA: TGTGCCAGCAGCTCGGGACAGGGAGATTACGAGCAGTACTTC
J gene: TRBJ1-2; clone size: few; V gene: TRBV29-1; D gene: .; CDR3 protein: CSVEGVTSNYGYTF; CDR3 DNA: TGCAGCGTTGAAGGTGTCACTTCTAACTATGGCTACACCTTC
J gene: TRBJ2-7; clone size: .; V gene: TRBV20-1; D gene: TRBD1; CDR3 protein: CSARDRWAYEQYF; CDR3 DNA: TGCAGTGCTAGGGACAGGTGGGCCTACGAGCAGTACTTC
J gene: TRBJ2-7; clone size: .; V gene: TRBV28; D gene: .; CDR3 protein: CASSEALTYEQYF; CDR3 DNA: TGTGCCAGCTCGGAAGCTCTTACCTACGAGCAGTACTTC
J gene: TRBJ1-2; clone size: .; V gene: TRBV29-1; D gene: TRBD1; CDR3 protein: CGVRQGPYGYTF; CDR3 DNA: TGCGGCGTCAGACAGGGGCCCTATGGCTACACCTTC
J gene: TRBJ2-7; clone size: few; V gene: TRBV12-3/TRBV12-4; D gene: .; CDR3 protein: CASSRQVGGRPYEQYF; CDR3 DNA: TGTGCCAGCAGCCGCCAGGTAGGCGGGCGCCCCTACGAGCAGTACTTC
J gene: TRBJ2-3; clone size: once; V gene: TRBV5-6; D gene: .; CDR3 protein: CASSRRELRTDTQYF; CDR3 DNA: TGTGCCAGCAGCCGCCGGGAGTTACGCACAGATACGCAGTATTTT